A single sample is the source of the 4 T cell receptor beta chains below, sequenced in a study of cytomegalovirus exposure and HLA in healthy donors. 60 Vbeta and 13 Jbeta primers were used in PCR. Data came from immunoSEQ multiplex PCR; TCRdb stores just in-frame clones and leaves some out. The table has 100,000 to 150,000 clones, roughly four fifths seen once. Sequenced input: PBMCs. The receptors shown here come from a boy aged 5-17 years in good health and CMV-seronegative.

The rearrangement links TRBV4-1 to TRBJ2-2; unclear D gene. Trimming took off 0 bases at V and 5 bases at J, with 10 bases between the two ends. The germline V gene encodes CDR1 MGHRA and CDR2 YSYEKL. This CDR3 region has 15 residues. The CDR3 loop reads CASSQDNGWTGELFF. For the CDR3, the DNA is TGCGCCAGCAGCCAAGATAACGGTTGGACCGGGGAGCTGTTTTTT.

This clone was seen a single time. J is TRBJ2-1 and V is TRBV13; TRBD2 agrees at 10 bases. V was clipped by 0 bases and J by 6 bases; unmatched bases: 17. The CDR3 consists of 20 residues. Germline CDR1 reads PRHDT; CDR2 reads FYEKMQ (reference sequence). The CDR3 region has the DNA TGTGCCAGCAGCTTAGGCATCCTTCCTATTTTAGCGGGAGGCCGCAATGAGCAGTTCTTC. Amino acids: CASSLGILPILAGGRNEQFF.

V usage is TRBV27 and J usage is TRBJ2-5; TRBD1 matches at 10 bases. The V segment lost 6 bases and the J segment 5 bases; nucleotides outside the gene matches: 9. Germline loops: CDR1 MNHEY, CDR2 SMNVEV (reference sequence). The CDR3 extends over 15 amino acids. CDR3 protein: CASSLGQGPGETQYF. The CDR3 DNA follows: TGTGCCAGCAGCCTGGGACAGGGGCCGGGGGAGACCCAGTACTTC.

V gene TRBV6-5 combines with J gene TRBJ1-1, with a possible D match to TRBD1 (6 bases). This CDR3 is 15 amino acids long. V dropped 3 bases and J dropped 6 bases, with 17 bases sitting between them. Germline V CDR1 and CDR2: MNHEY, SVGAGI. CDR3 sequence: CASSYSQGRGAEAFF. CDR3 sequence (DNA): TGTGCCAGCAGTTATTCACAGGGTAGGGGTGCTGAAGCTTTCTTT.